This T cell receptor (beta chain) was observed in a study of PD-L1 blockade in urothelial cancer. This CDR3 is 13 amino acids long. Germline assignment: CDR1 SGHAT and CDR2 FQNNGV. Trimming pared 1 base from V and 4 bases from J, leaving 5 bases between. Here immunoSEQ multiplex PCR was the method, and the copy in TCRdb shows in-frame clones only, minus some. This table holds around 22,000 clones, around 88% found once. The patients had locally advanced or metastatic urothelial carcinoma. Patients each gave 1 to 8 samples, pretreatment and on-treatment. Concerning this clone itself: Its antigen is not identified. In the same sample, other DNA sequences code for this CDR3.

Study results and caveats: Greater 3-week expansion of tumor-associated blood clones was recorded for durable-benefit patients. Below-median pretreatment blood TCR clonality was associated with improved progression-free and overall survival.

The sequencing here drew on PBMCs, taken around atezolizumab (anti-PD-L1) treatment. The chain recombines TRBV11-2 with TRBJ1-3; D gene uncertain. The receptor was isolated from a man in his fifties or sixties with urothelial cancer. The CDR3 DNA is TGTGCCAGCAGCTTAGCTAGGGGAAACACCATATATTTT. Its translation is CASSLARGNTIYF.